Below are 32 T cell receptor beta chains sequenced from a single sample in a study of blood T cell repertoires in COVID-19. Sequencing was performed with immunoSEQ multiplex PCR; in TCRdb, only in-frame clones are kept and a portion is missing. The sample includes about 140,000 clones, almost 85% of them seen just once. Material for sequencing was PBMCs or T cells enriched from blood (not recorded which). The receptors derive from a man aged 35 to 55 with acute COVID-19.

The chain uses TRBV11-2 and TRBJ2-5; D possibly corresponds to TRBD1 (6 bases). Looked up from germline, CDR1 is SGHAT and CDR2 is FQNNGV. The CDR3 is made up of 13 amino acids. The V end was cut by 4 bases, the J end by 5 bases, with 11 bases between. The CDR3 protein is CASSSLRGETQYF. The CDR3 DNA follows: TGTGCCAGCAGCTCCCTTAGGGGGGAGACCCAGTACTTC.

The chain is built from TRBV18 and TRBJ2-7; TRBD2 is a possible D gene (6 bases). Trimming shortened V by 8 bases and J by 5 bases, and 22 bases separated the two germline ends. CDR3 length: 15 residues. Per the germline V gene, CDR1 is KGHSH and CDR2 is LQKENI. CDR3 DNA sequence: TGTGCCAGCGATTCACGGGCGGGGCAGTTCGACGAGCAGTACTTC. This gives the protein CASDSRAGQFDEQYF.

This clone was counted a few times. This chain uses TRBV6-1 with TRBJ1-5; D is unresolved. CDR1 and CDR2 from the germline V gene are MNHNS and SASEGT. This CDR3 comprises 15 residues. V was shortened by 0 bases and J by 1 base, with 7 bases between the two germline ends. CDR3 protein: CASSEARLSNQPQHF. CDR3 coding DNA: TGTGCCAGCAGTGAAGCGCGGTTGAGCAATCAGCCCCAGCATTTT.

The chain uses TRBV10-2 and TRBJ2-5; 14 bases align to TRBD2. This CDR3 region has 17 residues. Per germline, CDR1 WSHSY and CDR2 SAAADI. J lost 6 bases, V lost 3 bases, and 9 bases had no gene match. The CDR3 is CASSDPGTSGGLQTQYF. CDR3 coding DNA: TGCGCCAGCAGTGACCCCGGGACTAGCGGGGGACTTCAGACCCAGTACTTC.

The CDR3 loop is CASSRAVLAGVDEQFF. CDR3 coding DNA: TGTGCCAGCAGCAGGGCGGTACTAGCGGGAGTAGATGAGCAGTTCTTC. This sequence joins TRBV9 and TRBJ2-1; 11 nucleotides line up with TRBD2. Looked up from germline, CDR1 is SGDLS and CDR2 is YYNGEE. The trim removed 4 bases at V and 8 bases at J, leaving 11 bases unmatched. The CDR3 sequence is 16 residues long.

This clone was picked up a small number of times. This chain joins TRBV6-2 or TRBV6-3 and TRBJ1-5, with D possibly matching TRBD1 (5 bases). The CDR3 length is 14 residues. The germline CDR1 and CDR2 sequences are MNHEY and SVGEGT. The V gene lost 2 bases and the J gene lost 6 bases, with 11 bases spanning the gap. This chain's CDR3 is CASSYPGGGQPQHF. The CDR3, as DNA: TGTGCCAGCAGTTACCCGGGGGGGGGTCAGCCCCAGCATTTT.

This clone was seen a handful of times. The genes are TRBV7-7 and TRBJ2-2, with TRBD2 identical over 8 bases. There are 15 residues in the CDR3. V trimming: 4 bases; J trimming: 6 bases; junction bases outside the gene matches: 7. In germline, CDR1 is SSHAT, CDR2 FNYEAQ (reference sequence). The CDR3: CASSSVAGRAGELFF. The CDR3 nucleotides read TGTGCCAGCAGCTCAGTAGCGGGAAGGGCCGGGGAGCTGTTTTTT.

This clone was recorded once. This chain joins TRBV3-1 (or the pseudogene TRBV3-2) and TRBJ2-3; the D gene is possibly TRBD2 (5 bases). Trimming removed 6 bases at V and 5 bases at J, with 18 bases between. CDR1 LGHDT and CDR2 YNNKEL come from the germline V gene (reference sequence). This CDR3 has 15 amino acids. For the CDR3, the DNA is TGTGCCAGCAGTCCCGCCTCCCTGGGAGTAGATACGCAGTATTTT. It yields the protein CASSPASLGVDTQYF.

The V gene is TRBV10-3, the J gene TRBJ2-3; possible D gene TRBD2, 5 bases. CDR1 and CDR2 from the germline V gene are ENHRY and SYGVKD. V shed 1 base and J shed 4 bases, with 9 bases lying between them. CDR3 size: 14 residues. CDR3 loop: CAISEYRGPDTQYF. The CDR3 DNA reads TGTGCCATCAGTGAGTACCGGGGTCCAGATACGCAGTATTTT.

The chain carries TRBV18 and TRBJ2-2, with a tentative D call TRBD2 (5 bases). Trimming shortened V by 1 base and J by 3 bases, and 9 bases separated the two germline ends. The CDR3 sequence is 15 residues long. Germline lookup yields CDR1 KGHSH and CDR2 LQKENI. In DNA form, the CDR3 reads TGTGCCAGCTCACCACTTAACGGGGACACCGGGGAGCTGTTTTTT. Its protein is CASSPLNGDTGELFF.

The chain combines TRBV6-2 or TRBV6-3 with TRBJ2-1; 10 bases map to TRBD2. Trimming took 2 bases from V and 0 from J; bases not matched to a gene: 7. The CDR3 runs to 18 residues. Germline lookup yields CDR1 MNHEY and CDR2 SVGEGT. CDR3 sequence: CASSYPRTSGSSYNEQFF. The CDR3 DNA reads as TGTGCCAGCAGTTACCCCAGGACTAGCGGAAGCTCCTACAATGAGCAGTTCTTC.

The chain has TRBV7-9 and TRBJ1-4; D might be TRBD1 (5 bases). The germline V gene encodes CDR1 SEHNR and CDR2 FQNEAQ (reference sequence). The CDR3 sequence is 14 residues long. Trimming left V 1 base short and J 7 bases short, with 10 bases between. The CDR3 bases are TGTGCCAGCAGCTTAGAGCAGGGTGGTGAAAAACTGTTTTTT. This encodes CASSLEQGGEKLFF.

The rearrangement uses TRBV18 and TRBJ1-6; a weak D match, TRBD1 (5 bases). This CDR3 has 17 amino acids. V lost 6 bases and J lost 5, with 20 bases in between. The V gene's germline CDR1 is KGHSH and CDR2 LQKENI. The CDR3 protein is CASSWKRGNVDNSPLHF. The CDR3 DNA reads as TGTGCCAGCTCTTGGAAACGGGGGAATGTAGATAATTCACCCCTCCACTTT.

The genes are TRBV2 and TRBJ2-7, with 12 bases matching TRBD2. The V segment lost 5 bases and the J segment 2 bases; nucleotides outside the gene matches: 4. Germline V gives CDR1 SNHLY, CDR2 FYNNEI. This CDR3 has 15 residues. This CDR3 is CASSPRTSGTYEQYF. The DNA of the CDR3 is TGTGCCAGCAGTCCAAGGACTAGCGGGACCTACGAGCAGTACTTC.

This sequence joins TRBV7-9 and TRBJ1-6; no clear D. The CDR3 runs to 16 residues. V was pared by 1 base and J by 0 bases, with 7 bases between. Germline CDR1 and CDR2: SEHNR and FQNEAQ (reference sequence). CDR3: CASSLGPSSYNSPLHF. The CDR3 DNA is TGTGCCAGCAGCTTAGGTCCTAGCTCCTATAATTCACCCCTCCACTTT.

The rearrangement links TRBV7-8 to TRBJ1-5, with TRBD1 identical over 12 bases. The CDR3 is made up of 15 amino acids. After removal of 3 bases from V and 6 bases from J, the junction contained 3 bases not matched to a gene. Germline V gene data show CDR1 as SGHVS and CDR2 as FQNEAQ. DNA of the CDR3: TGTGCCAGCAGCTTGGGGACAGGGGGCGGTCAGCCCCAGCATTTT. It encodes CASSLGTGGGQPQHF.

The gene calls are TRBV2 and TRBJ1-4; unclear D gene. The CDR3 consists of 12 residues. Between the trimmed V and J ends, which lost 3 bases and 8 bases, there was a span of 7 bases. CDR1 is SNHLY and CDR2 is FYNNEI in the germline V gene. The CDR3 DNA reads TGTGCCAGCAGTGACGACACGGAAAAACTGTTTTTT. As protein: CASSDDTEKLFF.

The DNA of the CDR3 is TGCAGCGTTGATCATCAGGGGACGAAAGAGACCCAGTACTTC. Its protein is CSVDHQGTKETQYF. The rearrangement links TRBV29-1 to TRBJ2-5, with D possibly matching TRBD1 (6 bases). V gave up 3 bases and J gave up 3 bases, with 14 bases separating them. Germline lookup yields CDR1 SQVTM and CDR2 ANQGSEA. This CDR3 contains 14 residues.

The chain joins TRBV6-5 to TRBJ2-7; perhaps TRBD1 as D (6 bases). Germline V gives CDR1 MNHEY, CDR2 SVGAGI. The V end lost 7 bases, the J end lost 0 bases, and 16 bases lay between the germline ends. This CDR3 is 15 amino acids long. The CDR3 nucleotides read TGTGCCAGCACCCGAGACGGACAGAACTCCTACGAGCAGTACTTC. The encoded protein is CASTRDGQNSYEQYF.

This chain uses TRBV6-6 with TRBJ2-7; perhaps TRBD2 as D (6 bases). Deletions cut 3 bases from V and 2 bases from J, with 11 bases between. In germline, CDR1 is MNHNY, CDR2 SVGAGI (reference sequence). The CDR3 length is 14 residues. The CDR3 here is CASSYSGDAYEQYF. The CDR3 nucleotides are TGTGCCAGCAGTTATTCGGGGGATGCCTACGAGCAGTACTTC.

J is TRBJ2-1 and V is TRBV18; 7 bases fit TRBD2. The V and J ends lost 3 bases and 7 bases, in that order; junction bases with no gene match: 12. Germline V gene sequence: CDR1 KGHSH, CDR2 LQKENI. The CDR3 extends over 16 amino acids. The CDR3 DNA is TGTGCCAGCTCACCGGATTCGGGGGGAGGGCTTAATGAGCAGTTCTTC. This translates into CASSPDSGGGLNEQFF.

The J gene is TRBJ2-1, the V gene TRBV5-6, with 11 bases lining up with TRBD1. V was clipped by 10 bases and J by 7 bases; unmatched bases: 7. CDR1 SGHDT and CDR2 YYEEEE come from the germline V gene. CDR3 size: 13 residues. Here the CDR3 reads CAGGQGARNEQFF. CDR3 in DNA: TGTGCCGGAGGACAGGGGGCGAGAAATGAGCAGTTCTTC.

J is TRBJ2-1 and V is TRBV9; TRBD1 aligns across 10 bases. The germline gives CDR1 SGDLS, CDR2 YYNGEE. This CDR3 has 15 residues. After removal of 5 bases from V and 7 bases from J, the junction contained 9 bases not matched to a gene. The CDR3 here is CASSARDRGGNEQFF. CDR3 nucleotide sequence: TGTGCCAGCAGTGCCCGGGACAGGGGAGGAAATGAGCAGTTCTTC.

The gene calls are TRBV5-4 and TRBJ2-5; 8 bases match TRBD2. The CDR3 contains 16 residues. From germline, CDR1 is SGHNT and CDR2 YYREEE (reference sequence). The trim removed 0 bases at V and 2 bases at J, leaving 6 bases unmatched. The CDR3 protein is CASSLEPAGEQETQYF. The CDR3 region has the DNA TGTGCCAGCAGCTTGGAGCCAGCGGGGGAACAAGAGACCCAGTACTTC.

The V and J genes are TRBV4-1 and TRBJ2-2, with 8 bases lining up with TRBD1. CDR1 is MGHRA, CDR2 YSYEKL, per germline. V gave up 0 bases and J gave up 5 bases; unmatched junction bases: 2. The CDR3 is 15 amino acids. CDR3 in DNA: TGCGCCAGCAGCCAAGACAGGGGGCGAACCGGGGAGCTGTTTTTT. Its protein product is CASSQDRGRTGELFF.

The rearrangement joins TRBV18 to TRBJ2-3; the D is unclear. Trimming stripped 6 bases from V and 2 bases from J, with 12 bases between. Germline V gene lookup returns CDR1 KGHSH and CDR2 LQKENI. The length of the CDR3 is 14 residues. CDR3: CASSPPGTTDTQYF. The CDR3 DNA reads as TGTGCCAGCTCCCCCCCGGGTACCACAGATACGCAGTATTTT.

V is TRBV9 and J is TRBJ1-1; TRBD1 might be the D (6 bases). The CDR3 has 15 residues. Germline assignment: CDR1 SGDLS and CDR2 YYNGEE. With 3 bases removed from V and 0 bases from J, the gap between germline ends came to 12 bases. CDR3 sequence: CASSAYREMNTEAFF. The DNA of the CDR3 is TGTGCCAGCAGCGCCTACAGGGAGATGAACACTGAAGCTTTCTTT.

This clone was seen only a few times. This chain joins TRBV19 and TRBJ1-5, with 8 bases that match TRBD1. Per the germline V gene, CDR1 is LNHDA and CDR2 is SQIVND (reference sequence). With 7 bases clipped from V and 3 bases from J, the junction kept 8 bases outside the gene matches. There are 15 residues in the CDR3. The CDR3 is CASTPDRALNQPQHF. In nucleotides, the CDR3 is TGTGCCAGTACCCCGGACAGGGCCCTCAATCAGCCCCAGCATTTT.

The CDR3 region is CASSQEGDSSYEQYF. CDR3 bases: TGCGCCAGCAGCCAAGAGGGGGACAGCTCCTACGAGCAGTACTTC. This chain joins TRBV4-1 and TRBJ2-7; 7 nucleotides line up with TRBD1. The V segment lost 0 bases and the J segment 0 bases; nucleotides outside the gene matches: 2. Germline V lookup: CDR1 MGHRA, CDR2 YSYEKL. This CDR3 has 15 residues.

The J gene is TRBJ2-2, the V gene TRBV5-4; 9 bases are shared with TRBD1. J gave up 6 bases and V 4 bases, and 7 bases lay outside the gene matches. The CDR3 totals 15 residues. Germline V gene data show CDR1 as SGHNT and CDR2 as YYREEE (reference sequence). The CDR3 reads CASSHRDRAAGELFF. CDR3 in DNA: TGTGCCAGCAGCCACAGGGACAGGGCTGCCGGGGAGCTGTTTTTT. The full variable domain, completed using reference TRBV5-4 and TRBJ2-2, is ETGVTQSPTHLIKTRGQQVTLRCSSQSGHNTVSWYQQALGQGPQFIFQYYREEENGRGNFPPRFSGLQFPNYSSELNVNALELDDSALYLCASSHRDRAAGELFFGEGSRLTVL.

The chain has TRBV9 and TRBJ1-3; D is possibly TRBD1 (5 bases). The CDR3 extends over 13 amino acids. Per germline, CDR1 SGDLS and CDR2 YYNGEE. Deletions cut 6 bases from V and 3 bases from J, with 10 bases between. CDR3 sequence reads: CASNQGGGNTIYF. Written as DNA, the CDR3 is TGTGCCAGCAATCAGGGCGGTGGAAACACCATATATTTT. Together with reference TRBV9 and TRBJ1-3, the CDR3 gives the full variable domain: DSGVTQTPKHLITATGQRVTLRCSPRSGDLSVYWYQQSLDQGLQFLIQYYNGEERAKGNILERFSAQQFPDLHSELNLSSLELGDSALYFCASNQGGGNTIYFGEGSWLTVV.

CDR3 in DNA: TGCGCCAGCAGCCAAGAACTATCAGTGCTCGCGGGAAAACTGTTTTTT. This codes for CASSQELSVLAGKLFF. This sequence joins TRBV4-1 and TRBJ1-4; D is unresolved. Per the germline V gene, CDR1 is MGHRA and CDR2 is YSYEKL. Trimming removed 0 bases from V and 10 bases from J, with 18 bases in between. This CDR3 comprises 16 residues.